Shown below are 20 T cell receptor beta chains from a single sample sequenced in a study of cytomegalovirus exposure and HLA in healthy donors. Use of 60 Vbeta and 13 Jbeta primers characterized the PCR. Here immunoSEQ multiplex PCR was the method, and the copy in TCRdb shows in-frame clones only, minus some. The sample lists 100,000 to 150,000 clones; around 8.5% were seen once. Sequences were obtained from PBMCs. These receptors were taken from a man between 40 and 49 years old in good health and CMV-seronegative.

J is TRBJ2-5 and V is TRBV5-5; a possible D gene is TRBD1 (5 bases). V dropped 3 bases and J dropped 0 bases, with 12 bases sitting between them. The CDR3 totals 15 residues. Germline V CDR1 and CDR2: SGHKS, YYEKEE (reference sequence). CDR3 DNA: TGTGCCAGCAGCTCAATGACAGCGTACCAAGAGACCCAGTACTTC. Translation gives CASSSMTAYQETQYF.

V is TRBV2 and J is TRBJ1-2; weak D call: TRBD1 (5 bases). Germline V gene data show CDR1 as SNHLY and CDR2 as FYNNEI. This CDR3 spans 12 amino acids. Here the CDR3 reads CVSLGANYGYTF. CDR3 bases: TGTGTCAGTTTAGGGGCTAACTATGGCTACACCTTC.

This clone showed up just a few times. The chain recombines TRBV5-1 with TRBJ2-1; TRBD2 aligns across 10 bases. Germline V lookup: CDR1 SGHRS, CDR2 YFSETQ. The trim removed 2 bases at V and 0 bases at J, leaving 8 bases unmatched. The CDR3 is made up of 18 amino acids. As DNA, the CDR3 is TGCGCCAGCAGCTTAGGAAATAGCGGGGGGTACTCCTACAATGAGCAGTTCTTC. It specifies CASSLGNSGGYSYNEQFF.

The rearrangement uses TRBV7-7 and TRBJ2-2; 8 bases line up with TRBD1. The CDR3 length is 17 residues. Germline CDR1 is SSHAT and CDR2 is FNYEAQ (reference sequence). Trimming removed 5 bases from V and 2 bases from J; junction bases left unmatched: 10. CDR3 DNA sequence: TGTGCCAGCAGCCCCTCCCAGACAGGGGTAAACACCGGGGAGCTGTTTTTT. Translated, it gives CASSPSQTGVNTGELFF.

Written as DNA, the CDR3 is TGTGCCAGCAGCCGCGGAACTAGCGGGGACAGGGTCACCGGGGAGCTGTTTTTT. Its translation: CASSRGTSGDRVTGELFF. The chain carries TRBV28 and TRBJ2-2; tentatively, D is TRBD2 (10 bases). CDR1 is MDHEN and CDR2 is SYDVKM in the germline V gene. Trimming left V 6 bases short and J 4 bases short, with 24 bases between. This CDR3 has 18 residues.

This clone came up a few times. V and J are TRBV29-1 and TRBJ2-5; the match to TRBD2 covers 11 bases. The CDR3 totals 15 residues. V gave up 3 bases and J gave up 5 bases; unmatched junction bases: 8. From germline, CDR1 is SQVTM and CDR2 ANQGSEA. The CDR3 nucleotides are TGCAGCGTTGAGGAGTGGGCTAGCGGGGGGGAGACCCAGTACTTC. The encoded protein is CSVEEWASGGETQYF.

There are a few counts of this clone. The missing conserved phenylalanine or tryptophan at the end of this CDR3 makes a read error likely. The limits of the CDR3 on the DNA are not certain, so only TCRdb's listed CDR3 is given. The chain combines TRBV4-1 with TRBJ1-6; no check of the table's D call, TRBD1, against the DNA was made. Germline lookup yields CDR1 MGHRA and CDR2 YSYEKL. Termini included, the CDR3 measures 9 amino acids. CDR3 sequence: CAVSVVTLR.

This rearrangement joins TRBV6-4 to TRBJ2-3, with D unresolved. Trimming shortened V by 4 bases and J by 1 base, and 9 bases separated the two germline ends. The germline gives CDR1 MRHNA, CDR2 SNTAGT. This CDR3 is built from 14 residues. The CDR3 spells CASSVELRTDTQYF. The CDR3 coding sequence is TGTGCCAGCAGTGTAGAACTACGCACAGATACGCAGTATTTT.

The CDR3: CASSLGRENEQYF. CDR3 coding DNA: TGTGCCAGCAGCTTGGGACGGGAGAACGAGCAGTACTTC. This chain joins TRBV5-4 and TRBJ2-5, with a weak D call TRBD2 (6 bases). The DNA end is more similar to TRBJ2-7, so the J call may be wrong. There are 13 residues in the CDR3. Germline CDR1 is SGHNT and CDR2 is YYREEE (reference sequence).

In this sample, this clone turned up a few times. V gene TRBV6-1 combines with J gene TRBJ2-1; a possible D gene is TRBD1 (5 bases). Germline V CDR1 and CDR2: MNHNS, SASEGT. The CDR3 consists of 13 residues. Deletions cut 4 bases from V and 9 bases from J, with 13 bases between. The CDR3 DNA reads as TGTGCCAGCAGTGTCCAGGGAAATAGTGAGCAGTTCTTC. It codes for CASSVQGNSEQFF.

J is TRBJ2-3 and V is TRBV7-9, with TRBD2 matching over 10 bases. Trimming cost V 4 bases and J 10 bases; bases outside gene matches: 11. The CDR3 is made up of 15 amino acids. Germline assignment: CDR1 SEHNR and CDR2 FQNEAQ (reference sequence). Here the CDR3 reads CASSSPQRGGRAQYF. The DNA for the CDR3 is TGTGCCAGCAGCTCTCCACAGCGGGGGGGCCGGGCGCAGTATTTT.

The chain recombines TRBV5-4 with TRBJ1-6, with a weak D call TRBD1 (6 bases). The germline V gene has CDR1 SGHNT and CDR2 YYREEE (reference sequence). V was clipped by 1 base and J by 7 bases, with 12 bases between them. This CDR3 has 15 amino acids. Here the CDR3 DNA reads TGTGCCAGCAGCTTGAGGGGGGGCGGGAATTCACCCCTCCACTTT. Protein sequence: CASSLRGGGNSPLHF.

There are a few counts of this clone. The genes are TRBV6-6 and TRBJ1-5, with D maybe TRBD1 (6 bases). The length of the CDR3 is 14 residues. The germline V gene encodes CDR1 MNHNY and CDR2 SVGAGI (reference sequence). The V gene lost 2 bases and the J gene lost 4 bases, with 9 bases spanning the gap. The CDR3 loop reads CASSYNRANQPQHF. Written as DNA, the CDR3 is TGTGCCAGCAGTTACAACAGGGCTAATCAGCCCCAGCATTTT.

This clone was seen more than once but under ten times. The V call is TRBV6-6, the J call TRBJ1-5; tentative D call: TRBD1 (6 bases). The CDR3 is 16 amino acids. The germline gives CDR1 MNHNY, CDR2 SVGAGI (reference sequence). V gave up 0 bases and J gave up 0 bases, with 9 bases separating them. This CDR3 is CASSYSYRDSNQPQHF. The CDR3 DNA is TGTGCCAGCAGTTACTCGTACAGGGATAGCAATCAGCCCCAGCATTTT.

This clone came up a few times. The gene calls are TRBV6-4 and TRBJ2-3, with D unresolved. Between the trimmed V and J ends, which lost 0 bases and 6 bases, there was a span of 7 bases. The CDR3 has 13 residues. Germline-derived CDR1 and CDR2 are MRHNA and SNTAGT. The CDR3 DNA sequence: TGTGCCAGCAGTGACTCAGAGCGTGATACGCAGTATTTT. This translates into CASSDSERDTQYF.

This clone was recorded a few times. The J gene is TRBJ2-7, the V gene TRBV10-3; 10 nucleotides align to TRBD2. Germline CDR1 and CDR2: ENHRY and SYGVKD. The CDR3 length is 15 residues. V shed 3 bases and J 7 bases; nucleotides not matched to a gene: 9. The CDR3 sequence is CAISDSLAGGHEQYF. The CDR3 DNA reads as TGTGCCATCAGTGATTCGTTAGCGGGGGGCCATGAGCAGTACTTC.

J is TRBJ1-2 and V is TRBV9; 11 bases map to TRBD1. The CDR3 is made up of 16 amino acids. Germline-derived CDR1 and CDR2 are SGDLS and YYNGEE. V lost 4 bases, J lost 8 bases, and 13 bases stayed unmatched. The CDR3 sequence is CASSTRQGQGAGGYTF. The CDR3 nucleotides are TGTGCCAGCAGCACACGACAAGGACAGGGGGCAGGCGGCTACACCTTC.

This chain uses TRBV30 with TRBJ1-6; D is uncertain. Germline assignment: CDR1 GTSNPN and CDR2 SVGIG (reference sequence). V was trimmed by 2 bases and J by 8 bases, leaving 13 bases between them. The CDR3 is 14 residues long. The CDR3 region has the DNA TGTGCCTGGAGTCCTCGGAGCGCCGATTCACCCCTCCACTTT. This sequence encodes CAWSPRSADSPLHF.

This clone occurred a few times. The J gene is TRBJ2-7, the V gene TRBV6-5; D is undetermined. The germline gives CDR1 MNHEY, CDR2 SVGAGI. CDR3 length: 12 amino acids. V was clipped by 5 bases and J by 2 bases, with 7 bases between them. The CDR3 DNA sequence: TGTGCCAGCAGTCCCAACACCTACGAGCAGTACTTC. This gives the protein CASSPNTYEQYF.

This clone has a handful of counts. The chain uses TRBV5-6 and TRBJ1-2; TRBD1 is a possible D gene (5 bases). The CDR3 sequence is 13 residues long. Trimming stripped 1 base from V and 7 bases from J, with 11 bases between. The germline gives CDR1 SGHDT, CDR2 YYEEEE. CDR3 coding DNA: TGTGCCAGCAGCTTGAGTGGAGGGGCTGGCTACACCTTC. Its translation: CASSLSGGAGYTF.